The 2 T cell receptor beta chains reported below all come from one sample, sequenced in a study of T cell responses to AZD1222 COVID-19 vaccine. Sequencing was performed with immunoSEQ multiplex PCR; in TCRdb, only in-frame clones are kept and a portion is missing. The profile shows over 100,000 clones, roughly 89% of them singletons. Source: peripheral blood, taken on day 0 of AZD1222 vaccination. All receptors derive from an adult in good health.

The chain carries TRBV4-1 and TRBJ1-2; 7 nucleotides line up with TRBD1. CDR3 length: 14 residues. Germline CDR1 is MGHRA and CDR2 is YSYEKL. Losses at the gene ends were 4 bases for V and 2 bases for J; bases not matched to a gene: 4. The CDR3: CASSRPDRNYGYTF. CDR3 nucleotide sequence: TGCGCCAGCAGCCGCCCGGACAGGAACTATGGCTACACCTTC.

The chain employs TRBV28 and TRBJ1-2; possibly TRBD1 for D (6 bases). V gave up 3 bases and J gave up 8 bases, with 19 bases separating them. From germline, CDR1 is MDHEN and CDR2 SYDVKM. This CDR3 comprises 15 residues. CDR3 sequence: CASSLSSAGEQGYTF. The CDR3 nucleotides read TGTGCCAGCAGTTTGTCTAGTGCAGGGGAGCAGGGCTACACCTTC.